Listed below are T cell receptor beta chains from one sample, sequenced in a study of blood T cell repertoires in COVID-19. Method: immunoSEQ multiplex PCR; TCRdb's copy keeps in-frame clones and lacks some. The sample has about 190,000 clones; just under 80% are singletons. The sample taken for sequencing was peripheral blood. The receptor source for this set is a woman of 80 years or more with active or convalescent COVID-19. Both conserved end residues are part of each CDR3. The D gene is left open where the match is weak. Expanded clones are given a class, and other clones once, few, many or no size at all.

V	size	J	D	CDR3	DNA
TRBV7-2	.	TRBJ2-5	TRBD2	CASSLVRASGGAAGETQYF	TGTGCCAGCAGCTTAGTTAGGGCTAGCGGGGGAGCCGCGGGAGAGACCCAGTACTTC
TRBV5-1	.	TRBJ2-5	TRBD2	CASSQGTSGRETQYF	TGCGCCAGCAGCCAGGGGACTAGCGGGAGGGAGACCCAGTACTTC
TRBV5-4	.	TRBJ2-7	.	CASSTPGREQYF	TGTGCCAGCAGCACCCCAGGTCGGGAGCAGTACTTC
TRBV11-2	.	TRBJ1-2	.	CASSLDAHRGGGYTF	TGTGCCAGCAGCTTAGATGCCCATAGGGGCGGTGGCTACACCTTC
TRBV3-1/TRBV3-2	.	TRBJ2-4	.	CASSLDLSGDIQYF	TGTGCCAGCAGCTTAGACCTTTCCGGGGACATTCAGTACTTC
TRBV5-1	.	TRBJ2-7	TRBD1	CASSLGTGSSYEQYF	TGCGCCAGCAGCTTGGGGACAGGTTCATCCTACGAGCAGTACTTC
TRBV7-9	many	TRBJ2-7	.	CASSFGVYEQYF	TGTGCCAGCAGCTTCGGGGTTTACGAGCAGTACTTC
TRBV5-4	.	TRBJ1-2	TRBD1	CASGDRGRYGYTF	TGTGCCAGCGGAGACAGGGGGCGGTATGGCTACACCTTC
TRBV7-9	.	TRBJ2-3	.	CASTQGGQTDTQYF	TGTGCCAGCACCCAGGGGGGCCAGACAGATACGCAGTATTTT
TRBV2	.	TRBJ1-5	TRBD1	CASSRTGDSNQPQHF	TGTGCCAGCAGTCGGACAGGAGATAGCAATCAGCCCCAGCATTTT
TRBV6-1	.	TRBJ1-2	.	CASSEGGRAYGYTF	TGTGCCAGCAGTGAAGGGGGCAGGGCCTATGGCTACACCTTC
TRBV24-1	.	TRBJ2-7	TRBD1	CATSDFPGTGTYEQYF	TGTGCCACCAGTGATTTCCCAGGGACAGGGACCTACGAGCAGTACTTC
TRBV5-1	.	TRBJ2-1	.	CASSLGYYNEQFF	TGCGCCAGCAGCTTGGGCTACTACAATGAGCAGTTCTTC
TRBV18	.	TRBJ2-7	TRBD2	CASSPPSGDYEQYF	TGTGCCAGCTCACCTCCTAGCGGGGACTACGAGCAGTACTTC
TRBV28	.	TRBJ1-3	.	CVSSLWTASNSGNTIYF	TGTGTCAGCAGTTTATGGACAGCGAGCAACTCTGGAAACACCATATATTTT
TRBV20-1	.	TRBJ1-2	TRBD1	CSASDFRGTDYGYTF	TGCAGTGCTAGTGATTTTAGAGGGACAGACTATGGCTACACCTTC
TRBV14	.	TRBJ2-7	.	CASSQDLLRREQYF	TGTGCCAGCAGCCAAGACTTGTTGAGGCGCGAGCAGTACTTC
TRBV28	once	TRBJ2-1	TRBD2	CASTPNGASGAGEQFF	TGTGCCAGCACTCCGAACGGGGCTAGCGGGGCTGGTGAGCAGTTCTTC
TRBV19	.	TRBJ2-2	.	CASSEGGESNTGELFF	TGTGCCAGTAGTGAAGGCGGGGAATCGAACACCGGGGAGCTGTTTTTT
TRBV19	.	TRBJ1-5	.	CASSIARDRQPQHF	TGTGCCAGTAGTATAGCCAGGGATCGGCAGCCCCAGCATTTT
TRBV6-1	.	TRBJ1-1	.	CASSEVMYRLITEAFF	TGTGCCAGCAGTGAAGTAATGTACAGGCTTATAACTGAAGCTTTCTTT
TRBV7-9	once	TRBJ2-7	.	CASSNRNSYEQYF	TGTGCCAGCAGCAACAGGAACTCCTACGAGCAGTACTTC
TRBV7-9	few	TRBJ1-5	.	CASTMWDTDQPQHF	TGTGCCAGCACCATGTGGGACACCGATCAGCCCCAGCATTTT
TRBV5-1	.	TRBJ2-7	TRBD1	CASSLASTGAYEQYF	TGCGCCAGCAGCTTGGCGTCGACAGGGGCCTACGAGCAGTACTTC
TRBV11-2	.	TRBJ2-5	.	CASSLDMRETQYF	TGTGCCAGCAGCTTAGATATGCGGGAGACCCAGTACTTC
TRBV10-1	few	TRBJ1-1	.	CASSDQGRAEAFF	TGCGCCAGCAGTGATCAGGGAAGGGCTGAAGCTTTCTTT
TRBV11-2	many	TRBJ2-1	TRBD2	CASSPRGDRSYNEQFF	TGTGCCAGCAGCCCGCGGGGGGACCGGTCCTACAATGAGCAGTTCTTC
TRBV28	.	TRBJ1-3	.	CASSSHPGVASGNTIYF	TGTGCCAGCAGTTCACATCCAGGGGTAGCCTCTGGAAACACCATATATTTT